This T cell receptor beta chain is drawn from a study of blood T cell repertoires in COVID-19. The repertoire was sequenced with immunoSEQ multiplex PCR; TCRdb's copy has only in-frame clones and lacks some. This table has about 220,000 clones, roughly four fifths appearing once. Source material: PBMCs or T cells enriched from blood (not recorded which). This sequence originates from a woman aged 40 to 50 with acute COVID-19.

The CDR3 nucleotides read TGTGCCAGTAGCTGGGGCAGGGTCGGCTCACCCCTCCACTTT. Translation gives CASSWGRVGSPLHF. This chain uses TRBV19 with TRBJ1-6; D possibly corresponds to TRBD1 (5 bases). This CDR3 comprises 14 residues. CDR1 is LNHDA, CDR2 SQIVND, per germline (reference sequence). Trimming removed 6 bases at V and 10 bases at J, with 16 bases between.